This is a list of T cell receptor beta chains from one sample in a study of cytomegalovirus exposure and HLA in healthy donors. Libraries were prepared by immunoSEQ multiplex PCR; TCRdb keeps only in-frame clonotypes and omits some of them. This sample contains 60,000 to 75,000 clones. The sequenced sample was PBMCs. These receptor sequences come from a female donor in good health and CMV-seropositive. The CDR3 runs from the conserved cysteine through the conserved F or W. Fields, in order: D gene, clone size, V gene, J gene, CDR3 protein, CDR3 DNA. D genes are given only for firm matches. Clone size appears in some rows only: once, few, many, or a class for an expanded clone.

>.|.|TRBV7-9|TRBJ1-1
CASSITVNTEAFF
TGTGCCAGCAGCATAACAGTGAACACTGAAGCTTTCTTT
>.|.|TRBV7-9|TRBJ1-5
CASSLEAYTQPQHF
TGTGCCAGCAGCTTAGAAGCCTATACGCAGCCCCAGCATTTT
>.|.|TRBV7-9|TRBJ2-7
CASQGLDNEQYF
TGTGCCAGCCAGGGACTGGACAACGAGCAGTACTTC
>.|.|TRBV5-4|TRBJ1-6
CASSHFGQGNSPLHF
TGTGCCAGCAGCCACTTTGGGCAGGGGAATTCACCCCTCCACTTT
>TRBD1|.|TRBV28|TRBJ1-2
CASSLGQGAYGYTF
TGTGCCAGCAGTTTGGGACAGGGGGCCTATGGCTACACCTTC
>TRBD1|.|TRBV5-4|TRBJ2-5
CATRDRVVETQYF
TGTGCCACCAGGGACAGGGTCGTGGAGACCCAGTACTTC
>.|.|TRBV9|TRBJ2-5
CASSGQALHQETQYF
TGTGCCAGCAGCGGACAGGCACTTCACCAAGAGACCCAGTACTTC
>.|.|TRBV5-1|TRBJ1-3
CASSLAQGSGNTIYF
TGCGCCAGCAGCTTGGCCCAGGGGAGCGGAAACACCATATATTTT
>.|.|TRBV7-9|TRBJ1-5
CASSLNSGEMGQPQHF
TGTGCCAGCAGCTTGAATTCCGGGGAGATGGGTCAGCCCCAGCATTTT
>.|.|TRBV27|TRBJ1-5
CASSLGTNQPQHF
TGTGCCAGCAGTTTGGGGACTAATCAGCCCCAGCATTTT
>TRBD1|medium-sized|TRBV15|TRBJ2-3
CATSRGTGTTDTQYF
TGTGCCACCAGCAGAGGGACAGGAACCACAGATACGCAGTATTTT
>TRBD2|.|TRBV2|TRBJ2-7
CASSWTSVGEQYF
TGTGCCAGCAGTTGGACTAGCGTGGGAGAGCAGTACTTC
>TRBD2|.|TRBV7-9|TRBJ2-1
CASTPWRGGSYNEQFF
TGTGCCAGCACGCCTTGGCGGGGGGGGTCCTACAATGAGCAGTTCTTC
>.|.|TRBV7-9|TRBJ1-4
CASSSPAAGATNEKLFF
TGTGCCAGCAGCTCACCGGCGGCAGGGGCAACTAATGAAAAACTGTTTTTT
>.|.|TRBV6-5|TRBJ1-4
CASSGRQFNEKLFF
TGTGCCAGCAGTGGGAGGCAATTTAATGAAAAACTGTTTTTT
>.|.|TRBV18|TRBJ1-1
CASSSDKNTEAFF
TGTGCCAGCTCATCGGACAAGAACACTGAAGCTTTCTTT
>.|.|TRBV5-1|TRBJ2-5
CASSILSTETQYF
TGCGCCAGCAGCATCTTATCTACGGAGACCCAGTACTTC
>.|.|TRBV6-5|TRBJ1-5
CASSYSGVGNQPQHF
TGTGCCAGCAGTTATTCGGGGGTGGGAAATCAGCCCCAGCATTTT
>.|.|TRBV10-3|TRBJ2-6
CAISESSGVLGANVLTF
TGTGCCATCAGTGAGAGCTCAGGGGTTTTGGGGGCCAACGTCCTGACTTTC
>.|.|TRBV5-4|TRBJ2-7
CASSWGGTPLLGEQYF
TGTGCCAGCAGCTGGGGGGGGACACCGCTCCTCGGAGAGCAGTACTTC
>TRBD1|.|TRBV18|TRBJ1-2
CASSPQGGSSNYGYTF
TGTGCCAGCTCACCGCAGGGGGGTTCCTCTAACTATGGCTACACCTTC
>.|.|TRBV29-1|TRBJ2-6
CSVVGTGAGANVLTF
TGCAGCGTTGTTGGTACAGGAGCTGGGGCCAACGTCCTGACTTTC